Given below is one T cell receptor beta chain in context. Its antigen remains unidentified. Some clones are missing from TCRdb's copy, which holds only in-frame ones; the method was immunoSEQ multiplex PCR. Among around 38,000 clones listed, approximately 86% were seen once. The sample belongs to a study of OX40 agonist ivuxolimab in advanced cancers. Germline values: CDR1 SSHAT, CDR2 FNYEAQ (reference sequence). V gave up 5 bases and J gave up 8 bases; unmatched junction bases: 11. This CDR3 has 15 amino acids. Study-wide results and limits: Researchers report that CD8+ T cells had, on average, more expanded clones than CD4+.

This sample comprised CD4+ or CD8+ T cells sorted from blood, obtained in a trial of the OX40 agonist ivuxolimab. This clonotype originated in an adult with an advanced solid tumor such as melanoma, head and neck, liver or kidney cancer. The J gene is TRBJ1-4, the V gene TRBV7-7; 7 nucleotides agree with TRBD1. CDR3 amino acids: CASSRTGAYTEKLFF. For the CDR3, the DNA is TGTGCCAGCAGCCGAACAGGGGCCTATACCGAAAAACTGTTTTTT.